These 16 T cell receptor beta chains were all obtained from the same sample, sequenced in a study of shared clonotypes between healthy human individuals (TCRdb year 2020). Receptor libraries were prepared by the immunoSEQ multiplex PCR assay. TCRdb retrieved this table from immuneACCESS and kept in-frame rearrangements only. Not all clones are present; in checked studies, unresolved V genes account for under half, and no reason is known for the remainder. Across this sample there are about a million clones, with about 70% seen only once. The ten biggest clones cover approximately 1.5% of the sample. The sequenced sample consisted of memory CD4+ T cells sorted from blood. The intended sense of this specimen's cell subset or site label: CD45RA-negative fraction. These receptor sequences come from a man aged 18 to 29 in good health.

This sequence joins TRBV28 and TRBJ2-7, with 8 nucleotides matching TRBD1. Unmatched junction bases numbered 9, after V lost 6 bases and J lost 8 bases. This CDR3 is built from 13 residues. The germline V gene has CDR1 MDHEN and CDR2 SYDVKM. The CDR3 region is CASSLGQGRKQYF. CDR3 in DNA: TGTGCCAGCAGCCTCGGACAGGGCCGGAAGCAGTACTTC. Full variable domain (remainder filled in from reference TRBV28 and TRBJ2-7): DVKVTQSSRYLVKRTGEKVFLECVQDMDHENMFWYRQDPGLGLRLIYFSYDVKMKEKGDIPEGYSVSREKKERFSLILESASTNQTSMYLCASSLGQGRKQYFGPGTRLTVT.

CDR3: CASSLATGVDQPQHF. CDR3 DNA sequence: TGTGCCAGCAGTTTGGCAACAGGGGTAGATCAGCCCCAGCATTTT. The chain uses TRBV27 and TRBJ1-5, with 7 positions matching TRBD1. The trim removed 3 bases at V and 5 bases at J, leaving 7 bases unmatched. There are 15 residues in the CDR3. The V gene's germline CDR1 is MNHEY and CDR2 SMNVEV (reference sequence).

The CDR3 spells CASSYSSGGADSPLHF. The CDR3 DNA reads as TGTGCCAGCAGTTACTCTTCCGGGGGCGCTGATTCACCCCTCCACTTT. V and J are TRBV6-5 and TRBJ1-6, with D tentatively TRBD1 (6 bases). V was trimmed by 0 bases and J by 8 bases, leaving 14 bases between them. Per the germline V gene, CDR1 is MNHEY and CDR2 is SVGAGI. This CDR3 region has 16 residues.

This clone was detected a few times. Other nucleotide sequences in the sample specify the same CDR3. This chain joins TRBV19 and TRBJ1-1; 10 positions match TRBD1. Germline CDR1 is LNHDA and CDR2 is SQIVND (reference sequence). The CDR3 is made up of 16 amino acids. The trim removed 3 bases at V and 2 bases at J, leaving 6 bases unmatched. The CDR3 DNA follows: TGTGCCAGTAGTATCGGGACAGGGGATGGAAACACTGAAGCTTTCTTT. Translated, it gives CASSIGTGDGNTEAFF.

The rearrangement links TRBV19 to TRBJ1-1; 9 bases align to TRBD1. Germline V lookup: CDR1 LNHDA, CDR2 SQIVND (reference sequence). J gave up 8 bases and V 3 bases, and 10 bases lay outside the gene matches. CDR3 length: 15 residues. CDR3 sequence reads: CASSILWTGVPEAFF. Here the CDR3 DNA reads TGTGCCAGTAGTATTCTCTGGACAGGGGTTCCCGAAGCTTTCTTT. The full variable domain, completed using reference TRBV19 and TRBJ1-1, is DGGITQSPKYLFRKEGQNVTLSCEQNLNHDAMYWYRQDPGQGLRLIYYSQIVNDFQKGDIAEGYSVSREKKESFPLTVTSAQKNPTAFYLCASSILWTGVPEAFFGQGTRLTVV.

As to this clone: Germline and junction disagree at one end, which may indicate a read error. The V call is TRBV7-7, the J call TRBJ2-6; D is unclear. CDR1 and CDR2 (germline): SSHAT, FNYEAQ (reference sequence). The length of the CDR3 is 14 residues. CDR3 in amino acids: CASSSFSGANVLTF. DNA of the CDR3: TGTGCTAGCAGCTCCTTCTCTGGGGCCAACGTCCTGACTTTC.

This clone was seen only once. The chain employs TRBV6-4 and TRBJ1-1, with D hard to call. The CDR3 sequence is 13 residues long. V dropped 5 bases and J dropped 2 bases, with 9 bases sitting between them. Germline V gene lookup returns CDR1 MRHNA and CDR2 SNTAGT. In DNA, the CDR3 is TGTGCCAGCAGTTCACAGCGTAACACTGAAGCTTTCTTT. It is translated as CASSSQRNTEAFF.

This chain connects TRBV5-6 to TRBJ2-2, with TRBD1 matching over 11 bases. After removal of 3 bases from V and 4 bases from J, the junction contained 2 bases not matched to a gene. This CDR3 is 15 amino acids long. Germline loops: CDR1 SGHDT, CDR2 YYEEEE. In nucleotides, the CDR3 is TGTGCCAGCAGCTCTGGACAGGGGGCCACCGGGGAGCTGTTTTTT. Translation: CASSSGQGATGELFF.

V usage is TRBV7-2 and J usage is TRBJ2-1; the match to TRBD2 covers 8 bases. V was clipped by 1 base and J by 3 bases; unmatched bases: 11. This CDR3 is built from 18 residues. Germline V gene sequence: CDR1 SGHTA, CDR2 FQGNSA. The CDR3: CASSLVPAGVKSYNEQFF. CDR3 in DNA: TGTGCCAGCAGCTTAGTCCCAGCGGGAGTCAAAAGCTACAATGAGCAGTTCTTC.

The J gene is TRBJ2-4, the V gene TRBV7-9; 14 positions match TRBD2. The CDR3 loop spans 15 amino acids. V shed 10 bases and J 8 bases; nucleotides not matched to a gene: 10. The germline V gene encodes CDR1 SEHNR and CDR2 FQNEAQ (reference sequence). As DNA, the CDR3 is TGTGCCATCCAAGGGACTAGCGGGAGTTTGGACATTCAGTACTTC. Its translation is CAIQGTSGSLDIQYF.

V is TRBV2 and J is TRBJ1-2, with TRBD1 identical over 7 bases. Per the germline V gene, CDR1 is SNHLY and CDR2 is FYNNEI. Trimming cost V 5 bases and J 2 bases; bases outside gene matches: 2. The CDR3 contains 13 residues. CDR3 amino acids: CASSNRGNYGYTF. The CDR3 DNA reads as TGTGCCAGCAGTAACAGGGGAAACTATGGCTACACCTTC.

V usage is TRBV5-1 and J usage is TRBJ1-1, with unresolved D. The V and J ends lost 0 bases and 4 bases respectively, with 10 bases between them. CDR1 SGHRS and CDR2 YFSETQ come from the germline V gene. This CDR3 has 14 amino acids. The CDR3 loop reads CASSLEGLGTEAFF. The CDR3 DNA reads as TGCGCCAGCAGCTTGGAGGGCTTGGGCACTGAAGCTTTCTTT.

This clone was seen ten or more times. This CDR3 is CASSTTGSNQPQHF. For the CDR3, the DNA is TGTGCCAGCTCAACCACGGGGAGCAATCAGCCCCAGCATTTT. The chain is built from TRBV18 and TRBJ1-5; D is ambiguous. This CDR3 is 14 amino acids long. Trimming left V 5 bases short and J 1 base short, with 9 bases between. Per germline, CDR1 KGHSH and CDR2 LQKENI.

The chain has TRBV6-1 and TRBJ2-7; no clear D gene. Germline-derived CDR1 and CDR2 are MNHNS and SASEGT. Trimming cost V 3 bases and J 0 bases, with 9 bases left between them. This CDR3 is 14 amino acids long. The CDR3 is CASSEQPNSYEQYF. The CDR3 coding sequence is TGTGCCAGCAGTGAGCAACCGAACTCCTACGAGCAGTACTTC.

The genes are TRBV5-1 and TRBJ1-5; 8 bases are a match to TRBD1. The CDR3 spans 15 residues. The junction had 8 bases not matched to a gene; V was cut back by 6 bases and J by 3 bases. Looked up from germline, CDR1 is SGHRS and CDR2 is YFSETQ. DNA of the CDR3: TGCGCCAGCACCCAAAACAGGGGGGACAATCAGCCCCAGCATTTT. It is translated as CASTQNRGDNQPQHF.

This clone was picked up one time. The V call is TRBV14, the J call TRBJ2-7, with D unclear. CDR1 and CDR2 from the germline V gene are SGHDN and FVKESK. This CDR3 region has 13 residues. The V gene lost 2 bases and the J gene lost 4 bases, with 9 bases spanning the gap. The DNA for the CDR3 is TGTGCCAGCAGCCAAACGGGCCGGTACGAGCAGTACTTC. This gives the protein CASSQTGRYEQYF.